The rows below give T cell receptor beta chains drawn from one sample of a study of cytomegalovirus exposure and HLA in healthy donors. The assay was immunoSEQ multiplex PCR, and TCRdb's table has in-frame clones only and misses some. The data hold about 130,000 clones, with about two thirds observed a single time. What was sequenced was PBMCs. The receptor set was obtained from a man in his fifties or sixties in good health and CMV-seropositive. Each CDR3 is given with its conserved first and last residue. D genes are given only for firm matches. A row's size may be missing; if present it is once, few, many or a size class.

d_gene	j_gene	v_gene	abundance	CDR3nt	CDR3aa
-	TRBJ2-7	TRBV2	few	TGTGCCAGCGATCGTACGGGGTACGAGCAGTACTTC	CASDRTGYEQYF
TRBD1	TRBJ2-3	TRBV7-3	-	TGTGCCAGCAGCACTGGACAGGGGGCTGATACGCAGTATTTT	CASSTGQGADTQYF
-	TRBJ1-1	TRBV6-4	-	TGTGCCAGCAGGAGCTGGAGAATGAACACTGAAGCTTTCTTT	CASRSWRMNTEAFF
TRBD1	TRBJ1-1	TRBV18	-	TGTGCCAGCTCACGTGACAGGGATGAGACTGAAGCTTTCTTT	CASSRDRDETEAFF
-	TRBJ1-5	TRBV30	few	TGTGCCTGGAGTGTAAAACAGAAAAATCAGCCCCAGCATTTT	CAWSVKQKNQPQHF
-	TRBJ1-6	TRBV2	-	TGTGCCAGCAGTGAAGCTGGCGGGATTTATAATTCACCCCTCCACTTT	CASSEAGGIYNSPLHF
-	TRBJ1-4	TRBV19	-	TGTGCCAGTAGCCCCGGGGAAAATGAAAAACTGTTTTTT	CASSPGENEKLFF
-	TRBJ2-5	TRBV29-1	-	TGCAGCGCCCTGGGGGGGGCCGGGGAGACCCAGTACTTC	CSALGGAGETQYF
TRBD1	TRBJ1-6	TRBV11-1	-	TGTGCCAGCAGCTTAGACCAGGGGGCTGGTTCACCCCTCCACTTT	CASSLDQGAGSPLHF
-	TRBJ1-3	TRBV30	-	TGTGCCTGGAGTCCCTTCTCTGGAAACACCATATATTTT	CAWSPFSGNTIYF
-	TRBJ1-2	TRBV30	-	TGTGCCTGGAGTGTACTAGGGGGCTACACCTTC	CAWSVLGGYTF
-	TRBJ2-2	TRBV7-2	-	TGTGCCAGCAGCGTTAATCGAGCCGGGGAGCTGTTTTTT	CASSVNRAGELFF
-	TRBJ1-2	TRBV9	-	TGTGCCAGCAGCCCCGAGTGGGGGGAGGGCTATGGCTACACCTTC	CASSPEWGEGYGYTF
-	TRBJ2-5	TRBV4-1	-	TGCGCCAGCAGCCCCACTACCGGGGATGCCAACTTC	CASSPTTGDANF
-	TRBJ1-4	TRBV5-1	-	TGCGCCAGCAGCCCGGACTCTCGACAATTTAATGAAAAACTGTTTTTT	CASSPDSRQFNEKLFF
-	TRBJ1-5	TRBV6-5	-	TGTGCCAGCAGCCAAAGCCGGGATCAGCCCCAGCATTTT	CASSQSRDQPQHF
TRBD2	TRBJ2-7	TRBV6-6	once	TGTGCCAGCATGCGGGGGGCGGACTCCTACGAGCAGTACTTC	CASMRGADSYEQYF
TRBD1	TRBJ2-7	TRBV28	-	TGTGCCAGCAGTACGGACAGGGAATCCTACGAGCAGTACTTC	CASSTDRESYEQYF
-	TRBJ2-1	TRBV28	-	TGTGCCAGCAAGAGATACCGTTCCTACAATGAGCAGTTCTTC	CASKRYRSYNEQFF
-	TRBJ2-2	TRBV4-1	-	TGCGCCAGCAGCCAAGTGCCTGCTAGCATGGGCACCGGGGAGCTGTTTTTT	CASSQVPASMGTGELFF
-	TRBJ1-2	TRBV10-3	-	TGTGCCATCAGTGACGAGGCTCGCTATGGCTACACCTTC	CAISDEARYGYTF
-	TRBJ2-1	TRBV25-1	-	TGTGCCAGACGGTCGAAGGAGAGAGAGCAGTTCTTC	CARRSKEREQFF
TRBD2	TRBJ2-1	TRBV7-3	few	TGTGCCAGCAGCCCCCGGGGGGGCCCAAGGGGTAATGAGCAGTTCTTC	CASSPRGGPRGNEQFF